This T cell receptor beta chain was sequenced during a study of blood T cell repertoires in COVID-19. TCRdb's table, derived via immunoSEQ multiplex PCR, lists solely in-frame clones and lacks some. Of 250,000 to 400,000 clones in the sample, about nine tenths were seen once. The CDR3 loop spans 13 amino acids. With 8 bases removed from V and 4 bases from J, the gap between germline ends came to 14 bases. Germline loops: CDR1 MNHEY, CDR2 SMNVEV (reference sequence). This clonotype originated in a woman in her twenties or thirties with COVID-19, enrolled during active disease. The J gene is TRBJ1-1, the V gene TRBV27; D not certain. The specimen sequenced was peripheral blood. The CDR3 region has the DNA TGTGCCAGCCATCCTAGTGGCACCACTGAAGCTTTCTTT. It specifies CASHPSGTTEAFF.